Below, 17 T cell receptor beta chains from the same sample are listed, as sequenced in a study of cytomegalovirus exposure and HLA in healthy donors. 60 Vbeta and 13 Jbeta primers were used in PCR. Repertoires were generated with immunoSEQ multiplex PCR, while TCRdb's copy carries only in-frame clones and drops some. This table holds around 80,000 clones. What was sequenced was PBMCs. The receptors here all came from a boy younger than 18 in good health and CMV-seronegative.

J is TRBJ2-7 and V is TRBV6-1; D is perhaps TRBD1 (6 bases). This CDR3 is 15 amino acids long. V was pared by 1 base and J by 3 bases, with 13 bases between. Germline CDR1 is MNHNS and CDR2 is SASEGT. Written as DNA, the CDR3 is TGTGCCAGCAGTGAAGGGAACAGGGTGGTCTACGAGCAGTACTTC. Protein product: CASSEGNRVVYEQYF.

The chain carries TRBV5-8 and TRBJ1-1; 7 bases align to TRBD1. Germline V lookup: CDR1 SGHTS, CDR2 YDEGEE. The CDR3 length is 17 residues. The V gene end was trimmed by 1 base and the J gene end by 6 bases; junction bases not matched to a gene: 15. The CDR3 here is CASSLSAHRGEGAEAFF. The CDR3 DNA is TGTGCCAGCAGCTTGTCGGCACACAGGGGCGAGGGCGCTGAAGCTTTCTTT.

The V call is TRBV19, the J call TRBJ2-6, with D maybe TRBD1 (5 bases). V lost 3 bases, J lost 8 bases, and 14 bases lay in between. The CDR3 contains 15 residues. Germline V CDR1 and CDR2: LNHDA, SQIVND (reference sequence). CDR3 region: CASSIRQGMSNVLTF. Written as DNA, the CDR3 is TGTGCCAGTAGTATTAGGCAGGGTATGTCCAACGTCCTGACTTTC.

V usage is TRBV6-1 and J usage is TRBJ1-5, with TRBD1 identical over 8 bases. The germline gives CDR1 MNHNS, CDR2 SASEGT. Trimming at V came to 7 bases and at J to 5 bases, leaving 10 bases not matched to a gene. The CDR3 length is 15 residues. In DNA, the CDR3 is TGTGCCAGCATAGACCGGGACAGGAGAGATCAGCCCCAGCATTTT. It specifies CASIDRDRRDQPQHF.

The chain combines TRBV15 with TRBJ1-2; D perhaps matches TRBD1 (6 bases). The CDR3 sequence is 15 residues long. Germline V gene data show CDR1 as LNHNV and CDR2 as YYDKDF (reference sequence). Trimming took 3 bases from V and 8 from J, leaving 19 bases between them. In DNA, the CDR3 is TGTGCCACCAGCAGGGAAGATCCGGGGGGCTACGGCTACACCTTC. It specifies CATSREDPGGYGYTF.

The V gene is TRBV5-4, the J gene TRBJ2-5; the D gene is possibly TRBD2 (6 bases). In germline, CDR1 is SGHNT, CDR2 YYREEE (reference sequence). The CDR3 has 14 amino acids. Between the trimmed V and J ends, which lost 4 bases and 5 bases, there was a span of 15 bases. CDR3 in amino acids: CASSTGPREETQYF. CDR3 bases: TGTGCCAGCAGCACGGGCCCCCGGGAGGAGACCCAGTACTTC.

The chain uses TRBV19 and TRBJ1-2, with TRBD1 identical over 8 bases. After removal of 7 bases from V and 6 bases from J, the junction contained 13 bases not matched to a gene. This CDR3 contains 15 residues. From germline, CDR1 is LNHDA and CDR2 SQIVND (reference sequence). CDR3 sequence reads: CASTGRGLGWDGYTF. CDR3 coding DNA: TGTGCCAGTACCGGCAGGGGGCTCGGTTGGGATGGCTACACCTTC.

The rearrangement links TRBV5-4 to TRBJ1-1; D is possibly TRBD1 (6 bases). Trimming cost V 0 bases and J 1 base, with 13 bases left between them. Germline values: CDR1 SGHNT, CDR2 YYREEE (reference sequence). The CDR3 is made up of 16 amino acids. DNA for the CDR3: TGTGCCAGCAGCTTGGGAGGGGGGGCCCAGAACACTGAAGCTTTCTTT. Encoded protein: CASSLGGGAQNTEAFF.

The rearrangement links TRBV7-8 to TRBJ2-7; 7 bases align to TRBD2. Looked up from germline, CDR1 is SGHVS and CDR2 is FQNEAQ. Trimming removed 3 bases from V and 0 bases from J; junction bases left unmatched: 14. The CDR3 length is 18 residues. CDR3: CASSLGRERGQFSYEQYF. The CDR3 region has the DNA TGTGCCAGCAGCTTGGGGCGGGAGCGAGGACAATTCTCCTACGAGCAGTACTTC.

The rearrangement uses TRBV9 and TRBJ2-1; 7 nucleotides agree with TRBD2. This CDR3 contains 13 residues. J was trimmed by 9 bases and V by 2 bases; bases with no gene match: 5. Germline CDR1 and CDR2: SGDLS and YYNGEE. The CDR3 sequence: CASSVTSSGEQFF. CDR3 DNA: TGTGCCAGCAGCGTGACTAGCTCCGGTGAGCAGTTCTTC.

CDR3 nucleotide sequence: TGTGCCAGCAGCCCCCTAGCGGGACCTTCCTACGAGCAGTACTTC. Its protein product is CASSPLAGPSYEQYF. The chain has TRBV5-6 and TRBJ2-7; TRBD2 matches at 9 bases. V lost 4 bases and J lost 1; bases outside the gene matches: 6. Germline lookup yields CDR1 SGHDT and CDR2 YYEEEE. The CDR3 has 15 amino acids.

This chain links TRBV9 with TRBJ1-1; D is ambiguous. V lost 0 bases, J lost 4 bases, and 10 bases lay in between. Germline-derived CDR1 and CDR2 are SGDLS and YYNGEE. The CDR3 runs 14 residues. The CDR3 bases are TGTGCCAGCAGCGTAGAAGTCGTCGGCACTGAAGCTTTCTTT. Translating gives CASSVEVVGTEAFF.

J is TRBJ2-2 and V is TRBV7-9; TRBD1 is a possible D gene (5 bases). The germline V gene has CDR1 SEHNR and CDR2 FQNEAQ (reference sequence). Trimming shortened V by 5 bases and J by 1 base, and 8 bases separated the two germline ends. CDR3 length: 14 residues. Written as DNA, the CDR3 is TGTGCCAGCAGCCTCGGACAGAACACCGGGGAGCTGTTTTTT. The encoded protein is CASSLGQNTGELFF.

The CDR3 DNA reads as TGCGCCAGCAGCCACCGAAGTGGGGTCGTGGGAGTCCAACAAGAGACCCAGTACTTC. Encoded protein: CASSHRSGVVGVQQETQYF. The gene calls are TRBV4-1 and TRBJ2-5, with D perhaps TRBD2 (5 bases). From germline, CDR1 is MGHRA and CDR2 YSYEKL. Trimming left V 3 bases short and J 2 bases short, with 25 bases between. The CDR3 is 19 residues long.

The V call is TRBV6-5, the J call TRBJ2-3; D unresolved. There are 13 residues in the CDR3. CDR1 and CDR2 from the germline V gene are MNHEY and SVGAGI. Deletions cut 6 bases from V and 5 bases from J, with 12 bases between. CDR3 loop: CASSRRLEDTQYF. CDR3 nucleotides: TGTGCCAGCAGCCGCCGATTAGAAGATACGCAGTATTTT.

This chain connects TRBV5-1 to TRBJ1-1; a weak D match, TRBD1 (6 bases). CDR1 SGHRS and CDR2 YFSETQ come from the germline V gene. Between the trimmed V and J ends, which lost 5 bases and 4 bases, there was a span of 15 bases. This CDR3 spans 14 amino acids. The CDR3 bases are TGCGCCAGCAGTCGGAGGGGAGGGGGCACTGAAGCTTTCTTT. Protein product: CASSRRGGGTEAFF. Based on the CDR3 plus reference TRBV5-1 and TRBJ1-1, the full variable domain is KAGVTQTPRYLIKTRGQQVTLSCSPISGHRSVSWYQQTPGQGLQFLFEYFSETQRNKGNFPGRFSGRQFSNSRSEMNVSTLELGDSALYLCASSRRGGGTEAFFGQGTRLTVV.

The chain recombines TRBV18 with TRBJ2-2; possible D gene TRBD2, 5 bases. The germline gives CDR1 KGHSH, CDR2 LQKENI. The CDR3 spans 14 residues. Trimming cost V 3 bases and J 5 bases, with 10 bases left between them. The CDR3 region has the DNA TGTGCCAGCTCACCTCGGGGTGCGACCGGGGAGCTGTTTTTT. Protein sequence: CASSPRGATGELFF.